The entry below gives a single T cell receptor (beta chain) sequence along with its context. What it binds is unknown. PCR was performed using 60 Vbeta and 13 Jbeta primers. Method: immunoSEQ multiplex PCR; TCRdb's copy keeps in-frame clones and lacks some. The data hold around 110,000 clones, with 60% to 80% observed a single time. This specimen belongs to a study of cytomegalovirus exposure and HLA in healthy donors. Study-level points and caveats: A further, later analysis showed that HLA-associated TCR beta chains (compared with equally common others) were more clonally expanded. In a later analysis, across HLA loci, associated TCR counts were highest for DRB1, lowest for HLA-C. TCR beta chain V- and J-gene trimming was linked, in a later analysis, to a missense variant in DCLRE1C.

Sequencing used PBMCs. This TCR was sampled from a man aged 35-49 years in good health and CMV-seronegative.

This CDR3 is CASSPYGGGNTEAFF. In DNA, the CDR3 is TGCGCCAGCAGCCCGTACGGAGGGGGCAACACTGAAGCTTTCTTT. The chain has TRBV5-1 and TRBJ1-1, with 7 bases matching TRBD1. V lost 4 bases and J lost 2; bases outside the gene matches: 8. The germline gives CDR1 SGHRS, CDR2 YFSETQ. The CDR3 runs to 15 residues.